The rows below give T cell receptor beta chains drawn from one sample of a study of PD-1 blockade in mismatch repair-deficient tumors. Method: immunoSEQ multiplex PCR; TCRdb's copy keeps in-frame clones and lacks some. The sample includes 95,000 to 150,000 clones, roughly 86% of them seen just once. Sample: peripheral blood, taken 44 weeks after starting pembrolizumab. The receptors come from an adult with mismatch repair-deficient cancer. Each CDR3 is given with its conserved first and last residue. D genes are given only for firm matches. Some rows have no size entry. The others give once, few or many, or a class for an expanded clone.

V,J,size,D,DNA,CDR3
TRBV11-2,TRBJ2-5,NA,NA,TGTGCCAGCAGCTTAGATCGAGGGTCTAGCAAAACCCAGTACTTC,CASSLDRGSSKTQYF
TRBV7-8,TRBJ2-3,NA,NA,TGTGCCAGCAGCTTAGCGAACAGGGTCACAGATACGCAGTATTTT,CASSLANRVTDTQYF
TRBV27,TRBJ2-7,NA,NA,TGTGCCAGCAGTCGTTCGACAGGACTCTCCTACGAGCAGTACTTC,CASSRSTGLSYEQYF
TRBV11-2,TRBJ2-7,NA,TRBD1,TGTGCCAGCAGCTCCGGGACAGGAGTTAACGAGCAGTACTTC,CASSSGTGVNEQYF
TRBV27,TRBJ1-3,NA,NA,TGTGCCAGCAGTCCACTCGGCAGGAGCTCTGGAAACACCATATATTTT,CASSPLGRSSGNTIYF
TRBV4-1,TRBJ1-5,few,NA,TGCGCCAGCAGCCAGGGCGAACAGCCCCAGCATTTT,CASSQGEQPQHF
TRBV7-9,TRBJ1-2,NA,NA,TGTGCCAGCAGCTTATACAGGACGGACTATGGCTACACCTTC,CASSLYRTDYGYTF
TRBV5-4,TRBJ2-3,once,NA,TGTGCCAGCAGCTTGGGTGCGAGGGGCACAGATACGCAGTATTTT,CASSLGARGTDTQYF
TRBV6-1,TRBJ1-2,many,NA,TGTGCCAGCAGTGACCCACTAAACGGGGGCTACACCTTC,CASSDPLNGGYTF
TRBV6-5,TRBJ2-1,NA,NA,TGTGCCAGCAGTAAGACTAGTGGCTCCTACAATGAGCAGTTCTTC,CASSKTSGSYNEQFF
TRBV7-9,TRBJ2-7,once,TRBD1,TGTGCCAGCAGCCCCCGGGCAGGGGGCGACGAGCAGTACTTC,CASSPRAGGDEQYF
TRBV7-9,TRBJ2-5,NA,NA,TGTGCCAGCAGCCTAGCGACAGGGACAATAGAGACCCAGTACTTC,CASSLATGTIETQYF
TRBV19,TRBJ2-1,NA,NA,TGTGCCAGTAGTATCTCCTACAATGAGCAGTTCTTC,CASSISYNEQFF
TRBV27,TRBJ2-7,NA,NA,TGTGCCAGCAGTTTATGGGGTGGTGGGGAGCAGTACTTC,CASSLWGGGEQYF
TRBV5-4,TRBJ1-2,NA,NA,TGTGCCAGCAGCTCATGGACAGAATTATATGGCTACACCTTC,CASSSWTELYGYTF
TRBV6-6,TRBJ2-7,NA,NA,TGTGCCAGCAGTTACAGATACGAGCAGTACTTC,CASSYRYEQYF
TRBV7-8,TRBJ1-2,NA,TRBD1,TGTGCCAGCAGCTTAGATACAGGGGGCTATGGCTACACCTTC,CASSLDTGGYGYTF
TRBV10-3,TRBJ1-1,NA,TRBD1,TGTGCCATCAGGGACAGGGCGAGCACTGAAGCTTTCTTT,CAIRDRASTEAFF
TRBV9,TRBJ2-1,NA,NA,TGTGCCAGCAGCGTAGCGGGACCGGGCTATGAGCAGTTCTTC,CASSVAGPGYEQFF
TRBV19,TRBJ2-7,NA,TRBD2,TGTGCCAGTAGTATTGGTGGGACTAGCGGGAGCTACGAGCAGTACTTC,CASSIGGTSGSYEQYF
TRBV6-5,TRBJ2-6,many,NA,TGTGCCAGCAGTTACTCGATGGAAGGGGCCAACGTCCTGACTTTC,CASSYSMEGANVLTF
TRBV15,TRBJ2-1,NA,NA,TGTGCCACCAGCAGAGATGGGTACAATGAGCAGTTCTTC,CATSRDGYNEQFF
TRBV5-6,TRBJ2-7,NA,NA,TGTGCCAGCAGCCCCGGACTAAGAGCCTACGAGCAGTACTTC,CASSPGLRAYEQYF
TRBV7-8,TRBJ1-5,NA,TRBD1,TGTGCCAGCAGCCCCTGGACAGGGCTGTTCAATCAGCCCCAGCATTTT,CASSPWTGLFNQPQHF
TRBV9,TRBJ2-6,NA,NA,TGTGCCAGCAGCGTGCCTGGGGCCAACGTCCTGACTTTC,CASSVPGANVLTF
TRBV19,TRBJ2-7,NA,NA,TGTGCCAGTAGTATAGGCCTAGCGAGGAGGTACGAGCAGTACTTC,CASSIGLARRYEQYF
TRBV6-6,TRBJ2-3,NA,TRBD2,TGTGCCAGCAGTTCCCGAGGGGCGGGAGCAGATACGCAGTATTTT,CASSSRGAGADTQYF
TRBV25-1,TRBJ2-2,NA,NA,TGTGCCAGCAGTGATACAGGGACCGGGGAGCTGTTTTTT,CASSDTGTGELFF
TRBV29-1,TRBJ2-7,NA,NA,TGCAGCGTTGAAGAGCAGCGTGACTCCAACTACGAGCAGTACTTC,CSVEEQRDSNYEQYF
TRBV19,TRBJ2-7,once,NA,TGTGCCAGTAGTGCGGGACCGCTCTACGAGCAGTACTTC,CASSAGPLYEQYF
TRBV14,TRBJ2-1,NA,TRBD2,TGTGCCAGCAGCCGGAGCGGGAGAAATTTAAATGAGCAGTTCTTC,CASSRSGRNLNEQFF
TRBV21-1,TRBJ2-6,NA,NA,TGTGCCAGCAGCAAGGCCGGGGCTAGCGGGAGCTCCGGGGCCAACGTCCTGACTTTC,CASSKAGASGSSGANVLTF
TRBV9,TRBJ2-1,few,TRBD2,TGTGCCAGCAGCGCCGAAGCGGGACGGGGGCAGTTCTTC,CASSAEAGRGQFF
TRBV15,TRBJ2-7,NA,NA,TGTGCCACCAGCAGAGATATGGCCAGGGGATCCTACGAGCAGTACTTC,CATSRDMARGSYEQYF
TRBV5-6,TRBJ2-1,few,NA,TGTGCCAGCAGCTTGGTAACAGGGTTGGACGAGCAGTTCTTC,CASSLVTGLDEQFF
TRBV15,TRBJ2-7,NA,TRBD2,TGTGCCACCAGCACTCCTTACAGGGGGCGGACTAGCGGGAGGACGCAGTACTTC,CATSTPYRGRTSGRTQYF
TRBV19,TRBJ2-7,NA,NA,TGTGCCAGTAGTATAGGGCAGGGGTCTCACTACGAGCAGTACTTC,CASSIGQGSHYEQYF
TRBV4-2,TRBJ2-1,NA,TRBD2,TGTGCCAGCAGCCAGTCCCGAGGCGCCCTAGCGGGATACAATGAGCAGTTCTTC,CASSQSRGALAGYNEQFF
TRBV6-1,TRBJ1-1,NA,NA,TGTGCCAGCAGTGAATTCCAAACAGTGAACACTGAAGCTTTCTTT,CASSEFQTVNTEAFF
TRBV10-3,TRBJ1-3,NA,NA,TGTGCCATCAGTGACAGGGCTGGAAACACCATATATTTT,CAISDRAGNTIYF
TRBV11-2,TRBJ1-5,NA,TRBD1,TGTGCCAGCAGCTTAACGGGACAGGGAAGTGGACAGCCCCAGCATTTT,CASSLTGQGSGQPQHF
TRBV27,TRBJ1-1,NA,TRBD1,TGTGCCAGCAGTTTCGGGACAGGGGGCACTGAAGCTTTCTTT,CASSFGTGGTEAFF
TRBV10-2,TRBJ2-1,NA,NA,TGCGCCAGCAGGGACAGCGAGCAGTTCTTC,CASRDSEQFF
TRBV11-3,TRBJ2-7,NA,NA,TGTGCCAGCAGTCAACTAGGCAGCTCCTACGAGCAGTACTTC,CASSQLGSSYEQYF
TRBV13,TRBJ1-3,NA,NA,TGTGCCAGCAGCTTGGGGACCTTGACTCCTGGAAACACCATATATTTT,CASSLGTLTPGNTIYF